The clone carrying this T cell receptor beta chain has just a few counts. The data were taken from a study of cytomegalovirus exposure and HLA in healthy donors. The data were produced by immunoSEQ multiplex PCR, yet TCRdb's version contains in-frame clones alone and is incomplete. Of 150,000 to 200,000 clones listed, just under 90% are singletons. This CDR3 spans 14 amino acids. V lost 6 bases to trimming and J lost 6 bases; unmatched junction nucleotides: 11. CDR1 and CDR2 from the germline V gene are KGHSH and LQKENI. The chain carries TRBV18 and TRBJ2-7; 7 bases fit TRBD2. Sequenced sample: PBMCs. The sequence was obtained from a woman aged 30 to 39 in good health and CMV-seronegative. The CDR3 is CASSTGTTAGEQYF. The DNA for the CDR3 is TGTGCCAGCTCCACCGGGACTACTGCGGGCGAGCAGTACTTC. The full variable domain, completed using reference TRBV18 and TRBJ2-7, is NAGVMQNPRHLVRRRGQEARLRCSPMKGHSHVYWYRQLPEEGLKFMVYLQKENIIDESGMPKERFSAEFPKEGPSILRIQQVVRGDSAAYFCASSTGTTAGEQYFGPGTRLTVT.